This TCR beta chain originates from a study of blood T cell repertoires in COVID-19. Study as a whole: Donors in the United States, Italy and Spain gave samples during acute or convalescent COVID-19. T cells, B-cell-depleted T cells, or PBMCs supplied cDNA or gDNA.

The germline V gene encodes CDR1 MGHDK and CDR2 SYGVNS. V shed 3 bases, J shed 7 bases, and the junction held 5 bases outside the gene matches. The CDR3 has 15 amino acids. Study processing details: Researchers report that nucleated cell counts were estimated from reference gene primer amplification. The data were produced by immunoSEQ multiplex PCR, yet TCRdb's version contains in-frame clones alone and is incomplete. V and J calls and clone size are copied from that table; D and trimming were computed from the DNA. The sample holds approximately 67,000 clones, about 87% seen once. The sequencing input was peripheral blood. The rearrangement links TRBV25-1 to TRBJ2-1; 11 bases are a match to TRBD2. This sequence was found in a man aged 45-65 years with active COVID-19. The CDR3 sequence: CASSDGTSGRNEQFF. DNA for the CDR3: TGTGCCAGCAGTGATGGGACTAGCGGTAGGAATGAGCAGTTCTTC.